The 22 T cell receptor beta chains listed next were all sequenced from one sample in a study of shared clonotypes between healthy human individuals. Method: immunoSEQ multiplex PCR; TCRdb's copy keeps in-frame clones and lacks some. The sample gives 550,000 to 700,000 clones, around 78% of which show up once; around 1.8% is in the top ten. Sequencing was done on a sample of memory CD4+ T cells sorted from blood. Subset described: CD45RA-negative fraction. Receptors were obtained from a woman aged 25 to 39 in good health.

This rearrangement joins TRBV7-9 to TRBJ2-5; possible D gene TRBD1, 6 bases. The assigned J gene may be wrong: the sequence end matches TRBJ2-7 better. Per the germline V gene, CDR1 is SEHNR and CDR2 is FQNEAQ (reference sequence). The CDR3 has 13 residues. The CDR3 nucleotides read TGTGCCAGCAGCCACACACAGGGTGGCGAGCAGTACTTC. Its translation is CASSHTQGGEQYF.

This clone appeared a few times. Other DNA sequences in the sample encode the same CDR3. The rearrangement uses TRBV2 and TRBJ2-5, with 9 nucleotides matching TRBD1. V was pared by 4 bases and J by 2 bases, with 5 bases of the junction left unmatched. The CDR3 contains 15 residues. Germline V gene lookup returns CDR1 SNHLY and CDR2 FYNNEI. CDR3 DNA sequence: TGTGCCAGCAGTGCGGAAGGACAGGGGCAAGAGACCCAGTACTTC. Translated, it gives CASSAEGQGQETQYF.

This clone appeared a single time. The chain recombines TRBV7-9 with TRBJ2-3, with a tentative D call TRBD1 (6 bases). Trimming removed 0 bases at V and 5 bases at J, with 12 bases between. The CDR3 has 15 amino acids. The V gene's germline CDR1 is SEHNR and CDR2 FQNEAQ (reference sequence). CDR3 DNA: TGTGCCAGCAGCTTAGCGCCACAGGGTCTAGATACGCAGTATTTT. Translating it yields CASSLAPQGLDTQYF.

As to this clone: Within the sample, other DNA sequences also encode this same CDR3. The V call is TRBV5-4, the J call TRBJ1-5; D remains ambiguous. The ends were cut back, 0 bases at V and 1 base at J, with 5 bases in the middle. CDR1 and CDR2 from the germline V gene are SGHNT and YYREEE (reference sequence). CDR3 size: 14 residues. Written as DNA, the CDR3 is TGTGCCAGCAGCTTGGATAGGAGCAATCAGCCCCAGCATTTT. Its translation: CASSLDRSNQPQHF.

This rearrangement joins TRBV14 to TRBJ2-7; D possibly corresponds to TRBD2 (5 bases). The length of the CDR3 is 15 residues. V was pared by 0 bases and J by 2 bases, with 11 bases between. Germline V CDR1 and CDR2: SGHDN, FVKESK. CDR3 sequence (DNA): TGTGCCAGCAGCCAAGATCTATTGCGGGCCTACGAGCAGTACTTC. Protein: CASSQDLLRAYEQYF. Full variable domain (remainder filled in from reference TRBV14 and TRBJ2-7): EAGVTQFPSHSVIEKGQTVTLRCDPISGHDNLYWYRRVMGKEIKFLLHFVKESKQDESGMPNNRFLAERTGGTYSTLKVQPAELEDSGVYFCASSQDLLRAYEQYFGPGTRLTVT.

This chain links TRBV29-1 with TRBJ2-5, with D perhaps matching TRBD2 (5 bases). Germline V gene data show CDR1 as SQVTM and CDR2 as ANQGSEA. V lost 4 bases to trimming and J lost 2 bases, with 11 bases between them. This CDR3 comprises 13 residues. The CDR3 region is CSVALTGQETQYF. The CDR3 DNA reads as TGCAGCGTTGCTCTTACGGGGCAAGAGACCCAGTACTTC.

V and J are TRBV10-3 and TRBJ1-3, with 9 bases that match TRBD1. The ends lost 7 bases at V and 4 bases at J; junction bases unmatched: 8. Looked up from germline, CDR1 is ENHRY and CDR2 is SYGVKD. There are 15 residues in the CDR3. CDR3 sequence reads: CAINSGTGLGNTIYF. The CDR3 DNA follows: TGTGCCATCAATTCCGGGACAGGGCTAGGAAACACCATATATTTT.

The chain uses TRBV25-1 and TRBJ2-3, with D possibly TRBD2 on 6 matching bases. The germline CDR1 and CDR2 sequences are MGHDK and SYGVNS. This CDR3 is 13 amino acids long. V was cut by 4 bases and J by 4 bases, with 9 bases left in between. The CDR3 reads CASSASGADTQYF. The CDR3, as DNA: TGTGCCAGCAGTGCGTCGGGGGCAGATACGCAGTATTTT.

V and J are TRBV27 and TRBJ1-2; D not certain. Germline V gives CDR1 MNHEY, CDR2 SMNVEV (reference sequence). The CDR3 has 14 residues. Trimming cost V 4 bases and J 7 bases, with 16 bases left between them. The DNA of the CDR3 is TGTGCCAGCAGTTCAGAGGGAAGGTTGGGTGGCTACACCTTC. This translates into CASSSEGRLGGYTF.

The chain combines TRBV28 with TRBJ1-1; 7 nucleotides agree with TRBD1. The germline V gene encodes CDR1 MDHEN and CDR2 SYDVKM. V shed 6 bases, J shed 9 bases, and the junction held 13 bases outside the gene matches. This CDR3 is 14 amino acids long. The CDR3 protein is CASRPQQGSTKAFF. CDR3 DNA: TGTGCCAGCAGACCTCAACAGGGGTCGACAAAAGCTTTCTTT.

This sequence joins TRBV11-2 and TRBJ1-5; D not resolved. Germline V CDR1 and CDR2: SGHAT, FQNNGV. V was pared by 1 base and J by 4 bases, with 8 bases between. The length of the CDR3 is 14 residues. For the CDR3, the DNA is TGTGCCAGCAGCTTAGGCCCAGAAAATCAGCCCCAGCATTTT. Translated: CASSLGPENQPQHF. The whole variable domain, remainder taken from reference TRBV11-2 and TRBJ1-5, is EAGVAQSPRYKIIEKRQSVAFWCNPISGHATLYWYQQILGQGPKLLIQFQNNGVVDDSQLPKDRFSAERLKGVDSTLKIQPAKLEDSAVYLCASSLGPENQPQHFGDGTRLSIL.

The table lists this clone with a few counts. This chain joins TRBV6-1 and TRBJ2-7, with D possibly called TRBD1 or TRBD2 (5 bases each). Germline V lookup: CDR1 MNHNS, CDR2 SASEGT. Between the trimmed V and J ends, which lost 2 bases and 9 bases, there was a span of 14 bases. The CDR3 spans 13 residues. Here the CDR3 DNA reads TGTGCCAGCAGTGAACAGGTGTCGGGGCTGCAGTACTTC. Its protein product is CASSEQVSGLQYF.

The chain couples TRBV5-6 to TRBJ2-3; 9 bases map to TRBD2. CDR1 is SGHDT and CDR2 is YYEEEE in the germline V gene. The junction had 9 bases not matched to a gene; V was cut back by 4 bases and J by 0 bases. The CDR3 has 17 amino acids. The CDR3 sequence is CASSLPTTSGSTDTQYF. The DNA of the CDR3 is TGTGCCAGCAGCCTCCCCACGACTAGCGGAAGCACAGATACGCAGTATTTT.

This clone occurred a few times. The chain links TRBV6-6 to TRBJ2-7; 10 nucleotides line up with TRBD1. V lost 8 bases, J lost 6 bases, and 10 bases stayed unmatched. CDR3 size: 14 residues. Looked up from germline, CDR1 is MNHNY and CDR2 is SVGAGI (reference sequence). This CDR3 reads CASRRQGALSEQYF. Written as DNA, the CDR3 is TGTGCCAGCCGTAGACAGGGGGCGCTTAGCGAGCAGTACTTC.

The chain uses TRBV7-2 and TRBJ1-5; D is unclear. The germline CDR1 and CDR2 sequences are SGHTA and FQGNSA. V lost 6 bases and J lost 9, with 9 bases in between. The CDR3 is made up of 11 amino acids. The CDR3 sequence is CASSFSRPQHF. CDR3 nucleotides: TGTGCCAGCAGTTTCTCACGGCCCCAGCATTTT. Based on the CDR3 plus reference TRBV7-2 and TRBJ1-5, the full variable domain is GAGVSQSPSNKVTEKGKDVELRCDPISGHTALYWYRQSLGQGLEFLIYFQGNSAPDKSGLPSDRFSAERTGGSVSTLTIQRTQQEDSAVYLCASSFSRPQHFGDGTRLSIL.

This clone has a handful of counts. CDR3 nucleotides: TGCGCCAGCAGACCCAACAGGGGGTTTGTTGGGCAGTACTTC. Its translation is CASRPNRGFVGQYF. This chain connects TRBV5-1 to TRBJ2-7; 8 nucleotides align to TRBD1. CDR3 length: 14 residues. J lost 9 bases, V lost 5 bases, and 13 bases had no gene match. CDR1 and CDR2 from the germline V gene are SGHRS and YFSETQ.

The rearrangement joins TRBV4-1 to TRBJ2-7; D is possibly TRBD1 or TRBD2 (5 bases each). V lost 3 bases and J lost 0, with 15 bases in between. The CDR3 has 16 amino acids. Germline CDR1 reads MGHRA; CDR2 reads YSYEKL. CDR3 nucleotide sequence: TGCGCCAGCAGCCATCGTGGGGGTCCTAGCTCCTACGAGCAGTACTTC. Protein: CASSHRGGPSSYEQYF.

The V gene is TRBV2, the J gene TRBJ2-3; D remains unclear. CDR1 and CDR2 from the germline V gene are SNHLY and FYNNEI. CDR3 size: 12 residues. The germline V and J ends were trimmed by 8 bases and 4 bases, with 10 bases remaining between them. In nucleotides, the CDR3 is TGTGCCAGCGGTCCTAGGGCAGATACGCAGTATTTT. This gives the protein CASGPRADTQYF.

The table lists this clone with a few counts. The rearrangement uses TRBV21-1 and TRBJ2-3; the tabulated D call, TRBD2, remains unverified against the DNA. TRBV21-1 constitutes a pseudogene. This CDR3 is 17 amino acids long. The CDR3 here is CASSKLAGAGVGDTQYF. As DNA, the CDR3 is TGTGCCAGCAGCAAACTAGCGGGGGCAGGTGTAGGAGATACGCAGTATTTT.

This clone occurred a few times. This CDR3 reads CATSRSRTSGSTYEQYF. CDR3 nucleotides: TGTGCCACCAGCAGAAGCCGGACTAGCGGGAGTACCTACGAGCAGTACTTC. This chain uses TRBV15 with TRBJ2-7, with 13 positions matching TRBD2. CDR1 and CDR2 from the germline V gene are LNHNV and YYDKDF (reference sequence). This CDR3 is 17 amino acids long. J gave up 2 bases and V 2 bases, and 6 bases lay outside the gene matches.

CDR3 residues: CASSGWTGRETQYF. The CDR3 coding sequence is TGCGCCAGCAGCGGATGGACAGGGCGAGAGACCCAGTACTTC. The J gene is TRBJ2-5, the V gene TRBV5-1; 8 bases agree with TRBD1. Germline V gives CDR1 SGHRS, CDR2 YFSETQ. The CDR3 has 14 amino acids. The V and J ends lost 4 bases and 4 bases, in that order; junction bases with no gene match: 6.

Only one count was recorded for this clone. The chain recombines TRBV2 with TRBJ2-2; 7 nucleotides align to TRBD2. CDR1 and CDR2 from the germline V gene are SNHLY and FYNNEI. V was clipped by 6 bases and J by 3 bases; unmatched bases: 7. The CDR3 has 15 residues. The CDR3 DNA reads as TGTGCCAGCAGACCCGGGAGGTGGGACACCGGGGAGCTGTTTTTT. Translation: CASRPGRWDTGELFF.